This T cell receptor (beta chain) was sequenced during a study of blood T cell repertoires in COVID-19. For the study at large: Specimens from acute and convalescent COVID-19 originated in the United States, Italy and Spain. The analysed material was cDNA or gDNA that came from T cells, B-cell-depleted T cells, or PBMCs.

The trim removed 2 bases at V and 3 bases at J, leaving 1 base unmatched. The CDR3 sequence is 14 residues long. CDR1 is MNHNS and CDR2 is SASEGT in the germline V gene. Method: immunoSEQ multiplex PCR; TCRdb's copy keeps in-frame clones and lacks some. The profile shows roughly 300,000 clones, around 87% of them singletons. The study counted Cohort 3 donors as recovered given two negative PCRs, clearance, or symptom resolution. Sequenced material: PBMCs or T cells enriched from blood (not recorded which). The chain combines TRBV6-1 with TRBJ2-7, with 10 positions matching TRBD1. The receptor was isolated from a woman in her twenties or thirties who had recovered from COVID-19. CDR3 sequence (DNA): TGTGCCAGCAGTGAACGGACAGGGGGCTACGAGCAGTACTTC. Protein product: CASSERTGGYEQYF.